This T cell receptor beta chain was captured by sequencing in a study of blood T cell repertoires in COVID-19. Background on the study: The analysed material was cDNA or gDNA that came from T cells, B-cell-depleted T cells, or PBMCs.

Per the original data handling: Reference gene primer amplification gave nucleated cell count estimates. The table came from immunoSEQ multiplex PCR; TCRdb's copy has only in-frame clones and leaves some out. The D gene and trimming were derived from the DNA, and the V and J assignments and clone size from that table. The data contain approximately 35,000 clones, 75% to 85% of them singletons. This clone was found once. With V trimmed by 3 bases and J by 0 bases, 8 bases remained unmatched. This CDR3 has 17 residues. CDR1 SGDLS and CDR2 YYNGEE come from the germline V gene. Sequenced sample: peripheral blood. The sequence came from a man older than 75 with active COVID-19. This sequence joins TRBV9 and TRBJ2-3; 9 bases are shared with TRBD2. The CDR3, as DNA: TGTGCCAGCAGCGGGGGACTAGCCTCCTCTAGCACAGATACGCAGTATTTT. Translation: CASSGGLASSSTDTQYF.